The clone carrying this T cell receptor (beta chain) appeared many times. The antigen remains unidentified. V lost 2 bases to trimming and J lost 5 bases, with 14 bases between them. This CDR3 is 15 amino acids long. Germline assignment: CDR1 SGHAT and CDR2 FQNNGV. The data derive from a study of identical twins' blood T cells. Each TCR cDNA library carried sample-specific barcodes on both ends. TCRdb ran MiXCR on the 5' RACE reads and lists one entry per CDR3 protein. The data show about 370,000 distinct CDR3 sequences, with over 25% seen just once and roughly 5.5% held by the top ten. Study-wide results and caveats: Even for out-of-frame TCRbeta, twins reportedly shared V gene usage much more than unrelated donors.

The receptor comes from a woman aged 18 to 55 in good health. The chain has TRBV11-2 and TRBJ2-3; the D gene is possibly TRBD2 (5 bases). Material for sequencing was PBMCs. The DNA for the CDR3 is TGTGCCAGCAGCTTAAGACGGACTGAGAAAGATACGCAGTATTTT. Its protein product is CASSLRRTEKDTQYF.